The T cell receptor beta chain described here comes from a study of post-analysis software for immune sequencing data. The overall study: The courses of disease that were included comprised relapsing-remitting, secondary progressive and progressive-relapsing multiple sclerosis. The study's findings and limits: Controls had lower frequencies than patients of 4 or 5 TRBV segments, which included TRBV5-6, TRBV5-1 and TRBV20-1. Samples from a shared batch, those prepared together, strongly co-clustered by F measure. Controls significantly exceeded multiple sclerosis patients in normalized Chao1 diversity.

The CDR3 spans 17 residues. V was pared by 2 bases and J by 6 bases, with 12 bases of the junction left unmatched. The germline CDR1 and CDR2 sequences are SGHRS and YFSETQ. Included in the TCR beta cDNA libraries were unique molecular identifiers. Input populations of about 0.85 to 11 million T cells gave rise to roughly 500,000 cDNA molecules. TCRdb processed the PCR reads anew with MiXCR; each CDR3 protein has one entry. Of roughly 400,000 distinct CDR3 sequences in the sample, approximately 38% were seen once. A word on this clonotype: The antigen is undetermined.

The clonotype comes from a girl aged 2 to 10 with multiple sclerosis. The J gene is TRBJ2-1, the V gene TRBV5-1; 9 positions match TRBD2. Material for sequencing was blood. CDR3 region: CASSFLTGTSSPNEQFF. The DNA of the CDR3 is TGCGCCAGCAGCTTTTTAACAGGGACTAGCTCTCCCAATGAGCAGTTCTTC.